These 14 T cell receptor beta chains originate from one sample sequenced in a study of blood T cells in healthy people across ages. The use of a sample-barcoded 5' primer and a J-beta primer mix characterized a second PCR of roughly 6 to 12 cycles. Using its own MiXCR run on the 5' RACE reads, TCRdb lists one record per CDR3 protein. The table lists about 780,000 distinct CDR3 sequences, around 50% of them singletons. Sequencing was carried out using blood. The receptor set was obtained from a man older than 75 in good health.

CDR3 coding DNA: TGCAGCGTTAAAGCTAGCGCAAACAATGAGCAGTTCTTC. Residues: CSVKASANNEQFF. The rearrangement uses TRBV29-1 and TRBJ2-1; possible D gene TRBD2, 6 bases. The CDR3 is made up of 13 amino acids. V lost 5 bases and J 5 bases, leaving 13 bases between the germline ends. The germline CDR1 and CDR2 sequences are SQVTM and ANQGSEA.

V gene TRBV4-1 combines with J gene TRBJ1-5; D unresolved. This CDR3 region has 16 residues. V was clipped by 0 bases and J by 1 base, with 10 bases between them. Germline CDR1 and CDR2: MGHRA and YSYEKL. CDR3 sequence (DNA): TGCGCCAGCAGCCAAGATTACAGCTTAAGCAATCAGCCCCAGCATTTT. Translating gives CASSQDYSLSNQPQHF.

The chain combines TRBV7-2 with TRBJ2-3; D call uncertain. V dropped 0 bases and J dropped 3 bases, with 7 bases sitting between them. CDR3 length equals 14 residues. Per the germline V gene, CDR1 is SGHTA and CDR2 is FQGNSA. The CDR3 DNA reads as TGTGCCAGCAGCTTAGCGTTGATAACAGATACGCAGTATTTT. As protein: CASSLALITDTQYF. Using reference TRBV7-2 and TRBJ2-3 for the parts outside the CDR3, the full variable domain is GAGVSQSPSNKVTEKGKDVELRCDPISGHTALYWYRQSLGQGLEFLIYFQGNSAPDKSGLPSDRFSAERTGGSVSTLTIQRTQQEDSAVYLCASSLALITDTQYFGPGTRLTVL.

This rearrangement joins TRBV7-2 to TRBJ2-1; tentatively, D is TRBD1 or TRBD2 (5 bases each). Trimming pared 6 bases from V and 8 bases from J, leaving 14 bases between. This CDR3 region has 13 residues. CDR1 SGHTA and CDR2 FQGNSA come from the germline V gene. CDR3 region: CASRSGAKDEQFF. Written as DNA, the CDR3 is TGTGCCAGCAGGTCCGGGGCCAAGGATGAGCAGTTCTTC.

The gene calls are TRBV14 and TRBJ2-1; 9 bases line up with TRBD1. Germline V gives CDR1 SGHDN, CDR2 FVKESK. Germline trimming cut 9 bases from V and 5 bases from J; bases unmatched to any gene: 8. This CDR3 spans 14 amino acids. This chain's CDR3 is CASRAGTGNNEQFF. The CDR3 nucleotides read TGTGCCAGTAGGGCCGGGACAGGGAACAATGAGCAGTTCTTC.

The rearrangement uses TRBV7-2 and TRBJ2-7, with D possibly TRBD1 on 5 matching bases. Germline assignment: CDR1 SGHTA and CDR2 FQGNSA. The CDR3 length is 15 residues. Trimming took 1 base from V and 2 from J, leaving 12 bases between them. In nucleotides, the CDR3 is TGTGCCAGCAGCTTAGTTCAGGGTGTAACCTACGAGCAGTACTTC. Residues: CASSLVQGVTYEQYF.

The chain is built from TRBV4-2 and TRBJ1-5; the D gene is possibly TRBD1 (5 bases). Trimming took 0 bases from V and 7 from J, leaving 13 bases between them. The CDR3 is 15 amino acids. Per the germline V gene, CDR1 is LGHNA and CDR2 is YNFKEQ. CDR3 bases: TGTGCCAGCAGCCAAGATAAAGGAAGGGACCAGCCCCAGCATTTT. Protein: CASSQDKGRDQPQHF.

This clonotype was found a few times. This rearrangement joins TRBV11-2 to TRBJ2-1; D unresolved. Germline assignment: CDR1 SGHAT and CDR2 FQNNGV. V lost 8 bases and J 3 bases, leaving 14 bases between the germline ends. The CDR3 loop spans 14 amino acids. The CDR3 sequence: CASDLGVFYNEQFF. CDR3 sequence (DNA): TGTGCCAGCGACCTTGGGGTTTTCTACAATGAGCAGTTCTTC.

This chain joins TRBV20-1 and TRBJ2-2; TRBD2 might be the D (6 bases). V lost 7 bases and J lost 6, with 12 bases in between. CDR3 length: 12 amino acids. CDR1 is DFQATT and CDR2 is SNEGSKA in the germline V gene (reference sequence). The DNA for the CDR3 is TGCAGTGGGTCGGCGGGGCCCGGGGAGCTGTTTTTT. This translates into CSGSAGPGELFF.

The chain uses TRBV2 and TRBJ2-5, with no clear D. Judging by the DNA end, TRBJ2-1 fits better; the J call may be wrong. The CDR3 is made up of 13 amino acids. Germline V gene lookup returns CDR1 SNHLY and CDR2 FYNNEI. The DNA of the CDR3 is TGTGCCAGTTCAGGTCCGCTACAAGAGACCCAGTTCTTC. It codes for CASSGPLQETQFF.

A note on this clonotype: An end of the junction differs from the germline gene, which may be a read error. This chain connects TRBV7-2 to TRBJ2-5; 8 positions match TRBD2. Germline lookup yields CDR1 SGHTA and CDR2 FQGNSA. The CDR3 has 16 amino acids. This chain's CDR3 is CASRLDSGIQTQTQYF. In DNA form, the CDR3 reads TGTGCCAGCAGATTAGATAGCGGGATCCAGACGCAGACCCAGTACTTC.

The gene calls are TRBV15 and TRBJ2-3, with D possibly TRBD1 on 5 matching bases. The CDR3 runs to 16 residues. Trimming removed 0 bases at V and 2 bases at J, with 12 bases between. Germline V gene data show CDR1 as LNHNV and CDR2 as YYDKDF (reference sequence). The CDR3 DNA sequence: TGTGCCACCAGCAGAGATCCTTCAGGGTCCACAGATACGCAGTATTTT. This codes for CATSRDPSGSTDTQYF.

A few counts support this clonotype. The chain links TRBV5-6 to TRBJ1-1; 8 bases line up with TRBD1. Germline CDR1 SGHDT, CDR2 YYEEEE. This CDR3 has 14 amino acids. V trimming: 2 bases; J trimming: 10 bases; junction bases outside the gene matches: 10. The CDR3 is CASSFGQGASGAFF. Here the CDR3 DNA reads TGTGCCAGCAGCTTCGGCCAGGGGGCGAGCGGAGCTTTCTTT.

The chain has TRBV25-1 and TRBJ1-2; 7 bases are shared with TRBD1. This CDR3 spans 14 amino acids. J lost 4 bases, V lost 1 base, and 3 bases had no gene match. From germline, CDR1 is MGHDK and CDR2 SYGVNS. The CDR3 nucleotides are TGTGCCAGCAGTGAATTGGGGGACAGCTATGGCTACACCTTC. Translation: CASSELGDSYGYTF.